These 10 T cell receptor beta chains were sequenced from one sample in a study of blood T cell repertoires in COVID-19. Repertoires were generated with immunoSEQ multiplex PCR, while TCRdb's copy carries only in-frame clones and drops some. The table lists some 130,000 clones, around 89% of them singletons. Sample: peripheral blood. The receptor source for this set is a man between 60 and 75 years old with COVID-19, enrolled during active disease.

This rearrangement joins TRBV4-1 to TRBJ2-7; 8 bases line up with TRBD1. Germline loops: CDR1 MGHRA, CDR2 YSYEKL. This CDR3 contains 14 residues. Germline trimming cut 4 bases from V and 2 bases from J; bases unmatched to any gene: 4. CDR3 nucleotide sequence: TGCGCCAGCAGCCCGGACAGGGATACCTACGAGCAGTACTTC. Amino acids: CASSPDRDTYEQYF.

The chain links TRBV6-2 or TRBV6-3 to TRBJ2-5; 10 bases are shared with TRBD1. CDR1 and CDR2 (germline): MNHEY, SVGEGT. The trim removed 5 bases at V and 1 base at J, leaving 1 base unmatched. This CDR3 comprises 14 residues. CDR3 protein: CASSRQGAQETQYF. The CDR3 DNA reads TGTGCCAGCAGTAGACAGGGGGCCCAAGAGACCCAGTACTTC.

The chain carries TRBV7-3 and TRBJ2-2; D is uncertain. CDR3 length: 15 amino acids. Germline lookup yields CDR1 SGHTA and CDR2 FQGTGA. V lost 1 base, J lost 1 base, and 7 bases lay in between. CDR3 coding DNA: TGTGCCAGCAGCTTAAGTTCAGTGAACACCGGGGAGCTGTTTTTT. This codes for CASSLSSVNTGELFF.

The sample holds one count of this clone. V usage is TRBV18 and J usage is TRBJ2-7, with D possibly TRBD2 on 6 matching bases. The V end was cut by 4 bases, the J end by 0 bases, with 19 bases between. The germline gives CDR1 KGHSH, CDR2 LQKENI. The CDR3 loop spans 17 amino acids. CDR3 sequence (DNA): TGTGCCAGCTCACGTGTCCCCAGGGAGGCCTACTCCTACGAGCAGTACTTC. This encodes CASSRVPREAYSYEQYF.

The chain combines TRBV30 with TRBJ1-5; tentative D call: TRBD1 (5 bases). Germline lookup yields CDR1 GTSNPN and CDR2 SVGIG (reference sequence). This CDR3 has 15 residues. V lost 5 bases and J 4 bases, leaving 18 bases between the germline ends. The CDR3 spells CAWARDSGGNQPQHF. The CDR3 DNA sequence: TGTGCCTGGGCCCGGGACTCCGGCGGGAATCAGCCCCAGCATTTT.

This chain joins TRBV6-5 and TRBJ1-2; D might be TRBD1 (5 bases). The ends were cut back, 6 bases at V and 4 bases at J, with 15 bases in the middle. The CDR3 loop spans 14 amino acids. Germline V CDR1 and CDR2: MNHEY, SVGAGI. The CDR3: CASSTGGTSYGYTF. CDR3 nucleotide sequence: TGTGCCAGCAGCACAGGAGGGACCTCCTATGGCTACACCTTC.

The V call is TRBV6-5, the J call TRBJ1-1; D unclear. Germline V gene lookup returns CDR1 MNHEY and CDR2 SVGAGI. Deletions cut 3 bases from V and 9 bases from J, with 8 bases between. The CDR3 totals 11 residues. CDR3: CASSYQNQAFF. The CDR3 region has the DNA TGTGCCAGCAGTTATCAGAACCAAGCTTTCTTT.

The chain combines TRBV24-1 with TRBJ2-1; D remains ambiguous. The germline V gene encodes CDR1 KGHDR and CDR2 SFDVKD. V was pared by 5 bases and J by 7 bases, with 11 bases between. The CDR3 consists of 13 residues. The CDR3 coding sequence is TGTGCCACCAGTGGGCCGGGTACGAATGAGCAGTTCTTC. It codes for CATSGPGTNEQFF.

The rearrangement joins TRBV19 to TRBJ1-2, with unresolved D. Germline loops: CDR1 LNHDA, CDR2 SQIVND (reference sequence). V dropped 6 bases and J dropped 3 bases, with 5 bases sitting between them. This CDR3 has 11 amino acids. Written as DNA, the CDR3 is TGTGCCAGTAGCCGGGACTATGGCTACACCTTC. Its protein product is CASSRDYGYTF.

The V gene is TRBV4-1, the J gene TRBJ2-2, with D possibly being TRBD1 (5 bases). The ends were cut back, 1 base at V and 0 bases at J, with 12 bases in the middle. Germline values: CDR1 MGHRA, CDR2 YSYEKL. This CDR3 spans 17 amino acids. CDR3 nucleotide sequence: TGCGCCAGCAGCCAAGTATCTCAGGGTGCGAACACCGGGGAGCTGTTTTTT. Protein sequence: CASSQVSQGANTGELFF.